This entry features one T cell receptor beta chain sequence. These data are taken from a study of blood T cell repertoires in COVID-19. The CDR3 totals 14 residues. From germline, CDR1 is MDHEN and CDR2 SYDVKM. Trimming removed 2 bases at V and 4 bases at J, with 9 bases between. The assay was immunoSEQ multiplex PCR, and TCRdb's table has in-frame clones only and misses some. The repertoire holds around 190,000 clones, about four fifths seen once, with 7.8% in the top ten. Patients at the Seattle site were enrolled during active infection and followed longitudinally. The sequenced sample was peripheral blood. The sequence came from a woman in her sixties or seventies with COVID-19, enrolled during active disease. The chain uses TRBV28 and TRBJ1-5; the D gene is possibly TRBD1 (5 bases). The CDR3 DNA reads as TGTGCCAGCAGTTTAGGCAGGGTAAATCAGCCCCAGCATTTT. Protein: CASSLGRVNQPQHF.